This entry features one TCR beta chain sequence. The source of the sample is a study of PD-L1 blockade in urothelial cancer. About the research overall: Patients' atezolizumab regimen, 1,200 mg intravenously every 3 weeks, began in about 2014. Bladder-origin urothelial cancer in males described about 85% of the roughly 29 patients. Analyses used blood from 3 weeks (second dose) and 6 weeks after treatment start.

As for time point: pretreatment peripheral blood. Sequenced by immunoSEQ multiplex PCR; TCRdb stores in-frame clones only, minus some. The data show around 70,000 clones, with over 80% seen just once and 9.2% held by the top ten. This receptor was obtained from a woman in her sixties or seventies with urothelial cancer. Sequenced material: PBMCs, taken around atezolizumab (anti-PD-L1) treatment.

The CDR3 sequence: CASSAGTSTEAFF. CDR3 coding DNA: TGTGCCAGCAGCGCCGGGACTTCTACTGAAGCTTTCTTT. V gene TRBV27 combines with J gene TRBJ1-1; tentative D call: TRBD1 (5 bases). Per germline, CDR1 MNHEY and CDR2 SMNVEV (reference sequence). CDR3 length: 13 amino acids. V gave up 6 bases and J gave up 5 bases, with 13 bases separating them.